This T cell receptor beta chain was observed in a study of T-cell reconstitution after alpha-beta-depleted transplantation in children. Unique molecular identifiers were incorporated into the prepared TCRbeta library. One entry per CDR3 protein, called by TCRdb with MiXCR from the PCR reads. The table records 400,000 to 500,000 distinct CDR3 sequences, approximately 11% of them present only once. The CDR3 loop spans 13 amino acids. In germline, CDR1 is SEHNR, CDR2 FQNEAQ (reference sequence). The germline V and J ends were trimmed by 1 base and 2 bases, with 6 bases remaining between them. Comment on this clonotype: This clone may be a read error of a much larger clone one base away.

The chain has TRBV7-9 and TRBJ2-7; tentatively, D is TRBD2 (5 bases). The TCR originated in a human donor who donated a stem cell graft to a child with acute myeloid leukemia. The sequenced sample was PBMCs from the stem cell graft donor, obtained from the stem cell graft. The CDR3 DNA reads as TGTGCCAGCAGCTTAGGGCGGGCCTACGAGCAGTACTTC. This translates into CASSLGRAYEQYF.